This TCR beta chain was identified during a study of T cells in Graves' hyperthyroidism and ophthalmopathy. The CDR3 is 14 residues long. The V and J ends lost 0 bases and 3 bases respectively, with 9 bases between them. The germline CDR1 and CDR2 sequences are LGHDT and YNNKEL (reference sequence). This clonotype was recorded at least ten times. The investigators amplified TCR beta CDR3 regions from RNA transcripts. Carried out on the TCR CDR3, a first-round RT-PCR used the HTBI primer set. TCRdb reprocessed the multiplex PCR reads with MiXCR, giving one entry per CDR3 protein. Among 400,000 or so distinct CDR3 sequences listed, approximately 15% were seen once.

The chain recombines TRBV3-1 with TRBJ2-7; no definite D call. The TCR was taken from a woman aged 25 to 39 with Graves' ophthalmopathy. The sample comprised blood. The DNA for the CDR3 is TGTGCCAGCAGCCAAGAAATGGGGAACTACGAGCAGTACTTC. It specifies CASSQEMGNYEQYF.